This T cell receptor (beta chain) emerged from a study of T cell responses to AZD1222 COVID-19 vaccine. This clone was observed a handful of times. Its antigen remains unknown. The protocol was immunoSEQ multiplex PCR, while the TCRdb copy is restricted to in-frame clones and leaves out a portion. The repertoire holds some 140,000 clones, with more than 85% as singletons. The CDR3 is made up of 14 amino acids. Germline CDR1 reads SGHDT; CDR2 reads YYEEEE. V lost 0 bases and J 10 bases, leaving 11 bases between the germline ends. Findings of the study overall: Close to half of all spike-specific TCRs reportedly target regions of the variants that are unmutated. The donor group comprised mostly white British people and more females; the analysis possibly underestimated clonal diversity.

This TCR was recovered from an adult who received the AZD1222 COVID-19 vaccine. The material sequenced was peripheral blood, taken 28 days after the second AZD1222 dose. The chain combines TRBV5-6 with TRBJ1-6, with no clear D. The CDR3 nucleotides read TGTGCCAGCAGCTTGGGAGGGAGGGAGTCACCCCTCCACTTT. Its protein is CASSLGGRESPLHF.